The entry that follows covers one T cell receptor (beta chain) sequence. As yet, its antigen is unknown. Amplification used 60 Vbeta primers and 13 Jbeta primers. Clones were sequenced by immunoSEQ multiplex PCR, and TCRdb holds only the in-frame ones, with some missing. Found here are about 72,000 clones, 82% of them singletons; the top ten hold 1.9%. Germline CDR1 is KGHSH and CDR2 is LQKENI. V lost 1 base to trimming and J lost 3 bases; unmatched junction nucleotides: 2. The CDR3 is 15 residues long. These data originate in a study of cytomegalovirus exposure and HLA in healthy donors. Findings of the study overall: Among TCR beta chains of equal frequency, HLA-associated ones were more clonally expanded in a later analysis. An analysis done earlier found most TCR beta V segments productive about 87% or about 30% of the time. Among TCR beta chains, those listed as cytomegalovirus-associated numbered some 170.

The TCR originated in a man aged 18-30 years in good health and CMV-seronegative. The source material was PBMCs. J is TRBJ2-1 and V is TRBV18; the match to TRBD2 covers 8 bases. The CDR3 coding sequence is TGTGCCAGCTCACCACGCGGGAGGTTCTACAATGAGCAGTTCTTC. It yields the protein CASSPRGRFYNEQFF.